This TCR beta chain stems from a study of shared clonotypes between healthy human individuals. In the naive CD8 group, cells lacked CD45RO and were positively selected for CCR7, so terminally differentiated effector memory CD45RA+ cells were left out. The repertoire was sequenced with immunoSEQ multiplex PCR; TCRdb's copy has only in-frame clones and lacks some. The sample holds about 2 million clones, approximately 95% seen once. Trimming shortened V by 2 bases and J by 6 bases, and 10 bases separated the two germline ends. This CDR3 has 12 amino acids. Germline V gives CDR1 GTSNPN, CDR2 SVGIG (reference sequence).

The sample was naive CD8+ T cells sorted from blood. The rearrangement joins TRBV30 to TRBJ1-2; no clear D gene. The receptor was derived from a man aged 18 to 29 in good health. The CDR3 region is CAWSWAGDGYTF. Written as DNA, the CDR3 is TGTGCCTGGAGTTGGGCCGGGGATGGCTACACCTTC.